The 3 T cell receptor beta chains below all came from one sample that was sequenced in a study of vaccination effects on CD4 cells after COVID-19. Using immunoSEQ multiplex PCR, the repertoire was profiled, and TCRdb retains in-frame clones only, with some absent. The sample consists of about 27,000 clones, roughly 73% of them appearing once. Before any sequencing was done, the ViraFEST assay used viral peptide pools to expand antigen-specific CD4+ T cells. After less than 11 days in culture, the CD4+ T cells were isolated. Neither prior SARS-CoV-2 infection nor positive nucleocapsid antibodies were present in the vaccine recipients. The antigens of these receptors remain unknown. The specimen was CD4+ T cells from PBMCs cultured with HCoV-NL63 spike peptides, collected before COVID-19 vaccination. Source of these receptors: a human donor who received a COVID-19 vaccine.

The chain uses TRBV6-4 and TRBJ1-2, with 8 bases identical to TRBD1. This CDR3 contains 14 residues. The germline V gene has CDR1 MRHNA and CDR2 SNTAGT. J was trimmed by 8 bases and V by 8 bases; bases with no gene match: 13. CDR3 nucleotide sequence: TGTGCCAGCTCAATCTCGCAGGGGGCTGGGGGCTACACCTTC. This sequence encodes CASSISQGAGGYTF.

This chain connects TRBV11-2 to TRBJ1-6; no firm D call. Trimming took 5 bases from V and 13 from J, leaving 21 bases between them. Germline V lookup: CDR1 SGHAT, CDR2 FQNNGV. This CDR3 region has 15 residues. CDR3 nucleotide sequence: TGTGCCAGCAGCCCGAGGGTGGATAAGTTTTCCCCCCTCCACTTT. It specifies CASSPRVDKFSPLHF.

This chain connects TRBV21-1 to TRBJ2-7; TRBD2 is taken as the D call from the table, unchecked against the DNA. TRBV21-1 is a pseudogene locus. The CDR3 covers 14 residues. The CDR3, as DNA: TGTGCCAGCAGCAAAGGGGGAGGGAGTCGAGAGCGGTACTTC. This sequence encodes CASSKGGGSRERYF.